This TCR beta chain appears in the sequencing data of a study of graft-versus-host responses after intestinal transplantation. General observations from the study: GvH clones occurred in recipient marrow; some first appeared in ileum or blood. Across patients carrying graft-donor T cell macrochimerism, allografts held high graft-versus-host to host-versus-graft clonal ratios. Early post-transplant HvG declines tracked with peak circulating GvH clone levels.

In the case of this clone: Its target is unknown.

The length of the CDR3 is 11 residues. Germline V gene sequence: CDR1 DFQATT, CDR2 SNEGSKA (reference sequence). V was shortened by 3 bases and J by 5 bases, with 7 bases between the two germline ends. Assay used: immunoSEQ multiplex PCR; TCRdb lists only in-frame clones, some missing. The sample carries around 29,000 clones, approximately 90% recorded once. Sample: PBMCs, taken about 450 days after intestinal transplantation. This TCR came from a human patient who received an intestinal transplant, so some T cells may come from the graft donor. This chain joins TRBV20-1 and TRBJ1-1; no clear D. CDR3 nucleotide sequence: TGCAGTGCTAGTCGGAGAACTGAAGCTTTCTTT. It is translated as CSASRRTEAFF.